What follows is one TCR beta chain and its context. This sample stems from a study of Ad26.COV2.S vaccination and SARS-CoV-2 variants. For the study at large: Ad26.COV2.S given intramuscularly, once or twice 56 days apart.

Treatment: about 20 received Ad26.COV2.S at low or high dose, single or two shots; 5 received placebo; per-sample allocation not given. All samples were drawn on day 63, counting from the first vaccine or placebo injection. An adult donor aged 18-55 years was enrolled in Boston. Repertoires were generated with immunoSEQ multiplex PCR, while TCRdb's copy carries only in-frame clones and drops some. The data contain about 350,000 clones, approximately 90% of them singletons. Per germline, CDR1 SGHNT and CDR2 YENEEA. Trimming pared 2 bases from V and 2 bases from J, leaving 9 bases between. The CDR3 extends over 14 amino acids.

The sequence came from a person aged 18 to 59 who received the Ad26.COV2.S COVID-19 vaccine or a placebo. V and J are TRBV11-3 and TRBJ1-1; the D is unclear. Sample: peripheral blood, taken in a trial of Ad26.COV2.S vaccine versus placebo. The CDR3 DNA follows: TGTGCCAGCAGCTTAAGTCTGACTAACACTGAAGCTTTCTTT. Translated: CASSLSLTNTEAFF.